The T cell receptor beta chain under discussion was sequenced for a study of radiotherapy plus CTLA-4 blockade in lung cancer. The table lists this clone with a count of one. No antigen is known for it. Some clones are missing from TCRdb's copy, which holds only in-frame ones; the method was immunoSEQ multiplex PCR. The profile covers 60,000 to 65,000 clones, with around 77% appearing a single time and about 4.4% taken by the ten largest. General study findings and limits: Blood-borne expansion of tumor-derived TCR clones followed radiotherapy plus ipilimumab.

This TCR was recovered from a human donor with non-small cell lung cancer who had a complete response to radiotherapy plus ipilimumab. The sample here was peripheral blood, taken from a patient treated with radiotherapy plus ipilimumab.

The CDR3 protein is CASRSSYNEQFF. In DNA, the CDR3 is TGCGCCAGCAGGAGCTCCTACAATGAGCAGTTCTTC. The V and J genes are TRBV5-1 and TRBJ2-1; D remains unclear. The CDR3 covers 12 residues. The germline CDR1 and CDR2 sequences are SGHRS and YFSETQ. The V end was cut by 5 bases, the J end by 0 bases, with 3 bases between.